Shown below are 12 T cell receptor beta chains from a single sample sequenced in a study of T cells in Graves' hyperthyroidism and ophthalmopathy. It was RNA transcripts that yielded the amplified TCR beta CDR3 regions. Carried out on the TCR CDR3, a first-round RT-PCR used the HTBI primer set. TCRdb used MiXCR to reprocess the multiplex PCR reads, holding one entry per CDR3 protein. The sample includes under 650,000 distinct CDR3 sequences, about 16% of them seen just once. Specimen: blood. The receptors originated from a woman in her 30s with Graves' hyperthyroidism.

Notes on this clonotype: At one boundary the junction diverges from the germline segment, which might be a read error. V and J are TRBV12-3 or TRBV12-4 and TRBJ2-7, with D possibly being TRBD2 (5 bases). The CDR3 runs to 13 residues. Written as DNA, the CDR3 is TGTGCCAGCAGCTTAGAGGCCCGGGGCGAGCAGTACTTC. Protein: CASSLEARGEQYF.

This clonotype was seen ten or more times. The chain has TRBV20-1 and TRBJ2-5; 8 nucleotides agree with TRBD1. Germline V CDR1 and CDR2: DFQATT, SNEGSKA (reference sequence). V trimming: 3 bases; J trimming: 4 bases; junction bases outside the gene matches: 4. CDR3 length: 13 residues. For the CDR3, the DNA is TGCAGTGCTAGGATAACAGGGGGAGAGACCCAGTACTTC. It is translated as CSARITGGETQYF.

This clonotype was observed at least ten times. The chain joins TRBV6-2 or TRBV6-3 to TRBJ2-7; TRBD1 agrees at 7 bases. The germline V gene encodes CDR1 MNHEY and CDR2 SVGEGT. Losses at the gene ends were 7 bases for V and 0 bases for J; bases not matched to a gene: 6. This CDR3 has 14 amino acids. Here the CDR3 DNA reads TGTGCCAGCACCAAGACAGGGTCCTCCTACGAGCAGTACTTC. This encodes CASTKTGSSYEQYF.

A note on this clonotype: A read error may be the cause here, since a much bigger clone is one base away. The chain combines TRBV6-5 with TRBJ2-7, with 10 bases identical to TRBD1. The CDR3 contains 15 residues. Per germline, CDR1 MNHEY and CDR2 SVGAGI. The V segment lost 0 bases and the J segment 5 bases; nucleotides outside the gene matches: 4. In DNA form, the CDR3 reads TGTGCCAGCAGTTACTCAATGGACAGGGGGGACGAGCAGTACTTC. Protein product: CASSYSMDRGDEQYF.

This clonotype showed up just a few times. The rearrangement links TRBV7-3 to TRBJ2-3; 8 bases align to TRBD2. The V and J ends lost 4 bases and 10 bases, in that order; junction bases with no gene match: 13. This CDR3 contains 15 residues. CDR1 is SGHTA and CDR2 is FQGTGA in the germline V gene. CDR3 protein: CASSSMGPPGRAQYF. The CDR3 DNA reads as TGTGCCAGCAGCTCAATGGGGCCCCCCGGGAGGGCGCAGTATTTT. Full variable domain (missing parts from reference TRBV7-3 and TRBJ2-3): GAGVSQTPSNKVTEKGKYVELRCDPISGHTALYWYRQSLGQGPEFLIYFQGTGAADDSGLPNDRFFAVRPEGSVSTLKIQRTERGDSAVYLCASSSMGPPGRAQYFGPGTRLTVL.

This clonotype was counted many times. The V call is TRBV28, the J call TRBJ2-1, with 12 bases fitting TRBD1. V lost 2 bases to trimming and J lost 7 bases; unmatched junction nucleotides: 6. This CDR3 is built from 16 residues. Germline loops: CDR1 MDHEN, CDR2 SYDVKM. CDR3 bases: TGTGCCAGCAGTTTAGGGGGACAGGGGGCCTGGAATGAGCAGTTCTTC. It specifies CASSLGGQGAWNEQFF.

This clonotype was seen ten or more times. The V call is TRBV5-1, the J call TRBJ2-2, with 8 bases matching TRBD2. The CDR3 loop spans 16 amino acids. Germline V gene lookup returns CDR1 SGHRS and CDR2 YFSETQ. Unmatched junction bases numbered 5, after V lost 3 bases and J lost 1 base. In nucleotides, the CDR3 is TGCGCCAGCAGCTATTATACTAGCGGGAACACCGGGGAGCTGTTTTTT. Its protein is CASSYYTSGNTGELFF.

This clonotype has more than one count but fewer than ten. This chain uses TRBV12-3 or TRBV12-4 with TRBJ1-4; 8 bases fit TRBD1. After removal of 3 bases from V and 4 bases from J, the junction contained 4 bases not matched to a gene. CDR3 length equals 15 residues. CDR3 nucleotides: TGTGCCAGCAGTTTTGGACAGGGACTTAATGAAAAACTGTTTTTT. Translated: CASSFGQGLNEKLFF.

The rearrangement joins TRBV9 to TRBJ2-7, with 8 nucleotides matching TRBD2. This CDR3 is 14 amino acids long. CDR1 and CDR2 (germline): SGDLS, YYNGEE. J lost 6 bases, V lost 0 bases, and 5 bases had no gene match. The CDR3 loop reads CASSVGAGVGEQYF. The CDR3 DNA is TGTGCCAGCAGCGTAGGAGCGGGAGTCGGCGAGCAGTACTTC.

In its sample, this clonotype was seen a few times. The chain is built from TRBV6-2 or TRBV6-3 and TRBJ2-3; a possible D gene is TRBD1 (6 bases). Trimming left V 6 bases short and J 2 bases short, with 15 bases between. CDR1 and CDR2 (germline): MNHEY, SVGEGT. This CDR3 comprises 15 residues. The CDR3 region has the DNA TGTGCCAGCAGGAGGGACACCCTTAACACAGATACGCAGTATTTT. Translated: CASRRDTLNTDTQYF.

By share, this clonotype counts as medium-sized. The J gene is TRBJ2-3, the V gene TRBV28, with 8 bases fitting TRBD2. Germline CDR1 MDHEN, CDR2 SYDVKM. Trimming removed 3 bases from V and 3 bases from J; junction bases left unmatched: 5. The CDR3 totals 15 residues. The CDR3 sequence: CASSFPSGLTDTQYF. Here the CDR3 DNA reads TGTGCCAGCAGTTTCCCTAGCGGGTTAACAGATACGCAGTATTTT.

The sample holds a few counts of this clonotype. This sequence joins TRBV5-4 and TRBJ2-1; TRBD2 aligns across 13 bases. The CDR3 is 15 amino acids. Germline loops: CDR1 SGHNT, CDR2 YYREEE (reference sequence). After removal of 2 bases from V and 5 bases from J, the junction contained 1 base not matched to a gene. In DNA form, the CDR3 reads TGTGCCAGCAGCTTCGGGACTAGCGGGAACAATGAGCAGTTCTTC. It translates to CASSFGTSGNNEQFF.